The clone carrying this TCR beta chain appeared a few times. Germline CDR1 and CDR2: MDHEN and SYDVKM. The CDR3 is 15 residues long. The V end was cut by 8 bases, the J end by 3 bases, with 20 bases between. The source material, RNA transcripts, was used to amplify TCR beta CDR3 regions. First-round RT-PCR of the TCR CDR3 relied on the HTBI primer set. TCRdb fed the multiplex PCR reads into MiXCR, producing one record per CDR3 protein. Here the sample spans fewer than 650,000 distinct CDR3 sequences, about 14% being singletons. The sample is drawn from a study of T cells in Graves' hyperthyroidism and ophthalmopathy. Across the study: The blood sample was taken at first diagnosis, before treatment began.

The TCR sequence derives from a woman between 35 and 50 years old with Graves' ophthalmopathy. Source material: blood. The chain combines TRBV28 with TRBJ2-7, with a weak D call TRBD1 (6 bases). The CDR3 nucleotides are TGTGCCAGCCGCTCAGCAGGGGTGGGTTTCTACGAGCAGTACTTC. Translating it yields CASRSAGVGFYEQYF.